The TCR beta chain described here comes from a study of shared clonotypes between healthy human individuals. Repertoires were generated with immunoSEQ multiplex PCR, while TCRdb's copy carries only in-frame clones and drops some. The sample consists of some 2 million clones, 85% to 95% of them appearing once. Study-wide results and limits: Compared with clonotypes that all four donors shared, non-shared clonotypes had lower generation probabilities.

Naive CD4+ cells were CD45RA-selected; the remaining cells were memory. The germline V and J ends were trimmed by 0 bases and 1 base, with 19 bases remaining between them. CDR3 size: 19 residues. Germline CDR1 is MGHRA and CDR2 is YSYEKL. As for this clone: The antigen is not known.

The TCR sequence derives from a man aged 18 to 30 in good health. The sequenced sample was naive CD4+ T cells sorted from blood. Subset: CD45RA+ positively selected. The chain is built from TRBV4-1 and TRBJ2-1; D gene ambiguous. The CDR3 here is CASSQEGPQRPRSYNEQFF. The CDR3 DNA follows: TGCGCCAGCAGCCAAGAAGGCCCCCAGCGCCCAAGGTCCTACAATGAGCAGTTCTTC.